This entry lists 11 T cell receptor beta chains sequenced from one sample in a study of CD8+ T cells in alopecia areata. RNA extraction was followed by reverse transcription into cDNA, which acted as the sequencing template. Method: immunoSEQ multiplex PCR; TCRdb's copy keeps in-frame clones and lacks some. The sample lists 180,000 or so clones, approximately 49% seen once, with around 10% in the top ten. Regarding treatment: oral pan-JAK inhibitor, 5-10 mg twice daily. The sequences come from CD8+ T cells sorted from blood, collected around week 53, from a patient treated with tofacitinib. Receptors were obtained from a human donor with alopecia areata.

The CDR3 coding sequence is TGCAGCGTTCGATTTGGGCAGGAGACCCAGTACTTC. It yields the protein CSVRFGQETQYF. The chain combines TRBV29-1 with TRBJ2-5, with no clear D. The CDR3 sequence is 12 residues long. The V gene's germline CDR1 is SQVTM and CDR2 ANQGSEA. The germline V and J ends were trimmed by 5 bases and 5 bases, with 12 bases remaining between them.

This chain joins TRBV4-2 and TRBJ1-1, with D hard to call. Germline loops: CDR1 LGHNA, CDR2 YNFKEQ. The ends were cut back, 4 bases at V and 2 bases at J, with 11 bases in the middle. CDR3 length: 14 amino acids. The CDR3 DNA is TGTGCCAGCAGCCTGAAAGCGACTAACACTGAAGCTTTCTTT. Translated: CASSLKATNTEAFF.

This clone was picked up a small number of times. The V and J genes are TRBV6-6 and TRBJ1-5, with 8 bases matching TRBD1. The CDR3 spans 16 residues. Germline CDR1 is MNHNY and CDR2 is SVGAGI (reference sequence). V shed 6 bases, J shed 2 bases, and the junction held 9 bases outside the gene matches. The CDR3 DNA is TGTGCCAGCAGCCCCGCAACACAGGGGGGCAATCAGCCCCAGCATTTT. Encoded protein: CASSPATQGGNQPQHF.

Only a few counts were recorded for this clone. The chain has TRBV7-9 and TRBJ1-2, with no clear D. Germline V gene sequence: CDR1 SEHNR, CDR2 FQNEAQ (reference sequence). The CDR3 covers 13 residues. The V gene lost 5 bases and the J gene lost 1 base, with 8 bases spanning the gap. For the CDR3, the DNA is TGTGCCAGCAGCAGCCAGAGTAACTATGGCTACACCTTC. It specifies CASSSQSNYGYTF.

There are a few counts of this clone. The V call is TRBV27, the J call TRBJ2-7, with no clear D. Per the germline V gene, CDR1 is MNHEY and CDR2 is SMNVEV (reference sequence). Trimming removed 6 bases from V and 5 bases from J, with 11 bases in between. This CDR3 is 12 amino acids long. The chain's CDR3 is CASSPGSDEQYF. Written as DNA, the CDR3 is TGTGCCAGCAGCCCCGGGTCCGACGAGCAGTACTTC.

The V call is TRBV29-1, the J call TRBJ2-1, with D uncertain. Per germline, CDR1 SQVTM and CDR2 ANQGSEA. The CDR3 runs 12 residues. V lost 1 base, J lost 7 bases, and 8 bases lay in between. The CDR3 DNA sequence: TGCAGCGTTGAAGGTCTAGAGAATGAGCAGTTCTTC. Encoded protein: CSVEGLENEQFF.

This chain uses TRBV9 with TRBJ1-1; D unclear. The CDR3 sequence is 13 residues long. V was cut by 0 bases and J by 5 bases, with 8 bases left in between. Germline values: CDR1 SGDLS, CDR2 YYNGEE. The CDR3 is CASSVGFETEAFF. The DNA of the CDR3 is TGTGCCAGCAGCGTAGGATTCGAAACTGAAGCTTTCTTT.

In this sample, this clone turned up a few times. The chain recombines TRBV6-5 with TRBJ1-3, with unresolved D. V was trimmed by 4 bases and J by 4 bases, leaving 5 bases between them. The CDR3 extends over 12 amino acids. Germline V lookup: CDR1 MNHEY, CDR2 SVGAGI. The CDR3 loop reads CASSSLGNTIYF. CDR3 coding DNA: TGTGCCAGCAGTTCCCTCGGAAACACCATATATTTT.

Only a few counts were recorded for this clone. The rearrangement joins TRBV7-2 to TRBJ2-3, with a possible D match to TRBD1 (6 bases). Germline CDR1 is SGHTA and CDR2 is FQGNSA. Trimming removed 5 bases at V and 3 bases at J, with 15 bases between. This CDR3 spans 15 amino acids. The CDR3 spells CASSPDSLGTDTQYF. The CDR3 bases are TGTGCCAGCAGCCCGGACAGCCTCGGGACAGATACGCAGTATTTT.

The chain couples TRBV7-2 to TRBJ1-5, with 9 positions matching TRBD1. The CDR3 totals 16 residues. The trim removed 5 bases at V and 6 bases at J, leaving 11 bases unmatched. CDR1 is SGHTA and CDR2 is FQGNSA in the germline V gene. The CDR3 sequence is CASSVGGGQGFQPQHF. In nucleotides, the CDR3 is TGTGCCAGCAGCGTGGGCGGGGGACAGGGATTTCAGCCCCAGCATTTT.

Points on this clone: A read error may produce the germline difference seen at one junction end. This chain uses TRBV7-7 with TRBJ2-5; 7 nucleotides agree with TRBD1. This CDR3 spans 14 amino acids. The germline V gene encodes CDR1 SSHAT and CDR2 FNYEAQ (reference sequence). CDR3 coding DNA: TGTGCTAGCAGCTCAAGGCCAGGGGGAGAGACCCAGTACTTC. This encodes CASSSRPGGETQYF. Looking up the rest from reference TRBV7-7 and TRBJ2-5 gives the full variable domain: GAGVSQSPRYKVTKRGQDVTLRCDPISSHATLYWYQQALGQGPEFLTYFNYEAQPDKSGLPSDRFSAERPEGSISTLTIQRTEQRDSAMYRCASSSRPGGETQYFGPGTRLLVL.